The 8 T cell receptor beta chains presented below share a single source sample, sequenced in a study of cytomegalovirus exposure and HLA in healthy donors. Primers: 60 Vbeta forward and 13 Jbeta reverse. The table came from immunoSEQ multiplex PCR; TCRdb's copy has only in-frame clones and leaves some out. The repertoire holds 180,000 or so clones, with around three quarters as singletons. The sample comprised PBMCs. The receptors stem from a woman in her forties or fifties in good health and CMV-seronegative.

The CDR3 DNA sequence: TGTGCCAGTAGTACCTCAGGGGGCCGAGAGACCCAGTACTTC. It specifies CASSTSGGRETQYF. The J gene is TRBJ2-5, the V gene TRBV19; TRBD1 matches 8 bases. The CDR3 is 14 residues long. Germline V gives CDR1 LNHDA, CDR2 SQIVND (reference sequence). With V trimmed by 4 bases and J by 4 bases, 5 bases remained unmatched.

The genes are TRBV7-6 and TRBJ1-2; 8 bases map to TRBD1. Trimming removed 3 bases from V and 6 bases from J; junction bases left unmatched: 3. The CDR3 is 13 amino acids. Germline CDR1 is SGHVS and CDR2 is FNYEAQ. CDR3 in amino acids: CASSFAGQDGYTF. In nucleotides, the CDR3 is TGTGCCAGCAGCTTCGCGGGACAGGATGGCTACACCTTC.

V gene TRBV7-9 combines with J gene TRBJ1-5, with D possibly matching TRBD1 (6 bases). With 5 bases removed from V and 3 bases from J, the gap between germline ends came to 11 bases. The CDR3 sequence is 14 residues long. From germline, CDR1 is SEHNR and CDR2 FQNEAQ (reference sequence). This CDR3 reads CASSTDSSNQPQHF. The CDR3 nucleotides read TGTGCCAGCAGCACGGACAGCTCCAATCAGCCCCAGCATTTT.

V and J are TRBV6-6 and TRBJ2-5, with 7 positions matching TRBD2. The J call may be wrong; the DNA end is better matched by TRBJ2-7. Germline CDR1 and CDR2: MNHNY and SVGAGI (reference sequence). CDR3 length: 14 amino acids. CDR3 bases: TGTGCCAGCAACTTGGGGGGGTCTTCCTACGAGCAGTACTTC. It specifies CASNLGGSSYEQYF.

This clone was counted between two and nine times. The genes are TRBV5-6 and TRBJ1-1; 9 bases agree with TRBD1. V lost 4 bases, J lost 0 bases, and 4 bases stayed unmatched. Germline V CDR1 and CDR2: SGHDT, YYEEEE. The CDR3 length is 15 residues. CDR3 region: CASSIGTGMNTEAFF. Here the CDR3 DNA reads TGTGCCAGCAGCATCGGGACAGGGATGAACACTGAAGCTTTCTTT.

V gene TRBV6-5 combines with J gene TRBJ2-1; 10 bases line up with TRBD2. Germline values: CDR1 MNHEY, CDR2 SVGAGI. Trimming removed 6 bases from V and 4 bases from J; junction bases left unmatched: 6. The CDR3 is made up of 15 amino acids. The CDR3 sequence: CASRRGLAVYNEQFF. The CDR3, as DNA: TGTGCCAGCAGACGCGGACTAGCGGTTTACAATGAGCAGTTCTTC.

The chain recombines TRBV6-5 with TRBJ2-1; 7 positions match TRBD1. J gave up 8 bases and V 0 bases, and 7 bases lay outside the gene matches. Germline V gene lookup returns CDR1 MNHEY and CDR2 SVGAGI. CDR3 length: 15 residues. The CDR3, as DNA: TGTGCCAGCAGTTACTCGACCACAGGGGTTCATGAGCAGTTCTTC. This codes for CASSYSTTGVHEQFF.

The V gene is TRBV6-5, the J gene TRBJ2-1; 7 positions match TRBD1. With V trimmed by 2 bases and J by 6 bases, 4 bases remained unmatched. Germline V CDR1 and CDR2: MNHEY, SVGAGI. The length of the CDR3 is 14 residues. This chain's CDR3 is CASSYKGARNEQFF. The CDR3 DNA sequence: TGTGCCAGCAGTTACAAGGGGGCACGCAATGAGCAGTTCTTC.